This TCR beta chain originates from a study of shared clonotypes between healthy human individuals. TCRdb keeps only in-frame clones here, not all; method: immunoSEQ multiplex PCR. The sample has roughly 1 million clones, about 77% seen once. This clone was counted a few times. Its antigen is currently unknown. Study-wide results and caveats: Sampling used blood alone; tissue repertoires probably differ. Non-shared clonotypes had lower generation probabilities than clonotypes shared by all four sorted-subset donors. Naive CD4 clonotypes overlapped across a few donors at around 5%.

From germline, CDR1 is KGHSH and CDR2 LQKENI. V lost 3 bases and J lost 6; bases outside the gene matches: 6. There are 14 residues in the CDR3. The receptor was isolated from a young man in good health. The sequenced material came from memory CD4+ T cells sorted from blood. The subset denotes: CD45RA-negative fraction. The chain joins TRBV18 to TRBJ1-1; 8 bases map to TRBD1. The CDR3 region has the DNA TGTGCCAGCTCACCTCGGACAGGGATATCTGAAGCTTTCTTT. Protein: CASSPRTGISEAFF.